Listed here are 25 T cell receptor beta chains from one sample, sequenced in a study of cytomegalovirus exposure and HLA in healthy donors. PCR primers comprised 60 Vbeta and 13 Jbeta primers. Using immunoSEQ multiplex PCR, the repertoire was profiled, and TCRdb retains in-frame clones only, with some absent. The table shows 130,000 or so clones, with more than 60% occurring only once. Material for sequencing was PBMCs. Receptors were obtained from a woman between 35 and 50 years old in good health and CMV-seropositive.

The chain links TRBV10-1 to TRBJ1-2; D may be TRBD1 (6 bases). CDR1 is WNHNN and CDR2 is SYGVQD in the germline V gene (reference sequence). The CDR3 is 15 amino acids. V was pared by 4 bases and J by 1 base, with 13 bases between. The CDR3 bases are TGCGCCAGCAGTGTGGTGAAACAGGGTAACTATGGCTACACCTTC. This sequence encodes CASSVVKQGNYGYTF.

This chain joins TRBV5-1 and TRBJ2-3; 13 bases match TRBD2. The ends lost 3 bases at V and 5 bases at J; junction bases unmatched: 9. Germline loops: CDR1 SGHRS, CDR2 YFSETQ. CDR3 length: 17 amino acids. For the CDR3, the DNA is TGCGCCAGCAGCTCGATGACTAGCGGGGGGCATGGAGATACGCAGTATTTT. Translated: CASSSMTSGGHGDTQYF.

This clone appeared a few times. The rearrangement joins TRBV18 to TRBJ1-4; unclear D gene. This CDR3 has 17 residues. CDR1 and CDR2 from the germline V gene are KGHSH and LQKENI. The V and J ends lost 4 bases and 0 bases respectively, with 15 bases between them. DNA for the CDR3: TGTGCCAGCTCACGATCGCACGGAGAGCCAACTAATGAAAAACTGTTTTTT. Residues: CASSRSHGEPTNEKLFF.

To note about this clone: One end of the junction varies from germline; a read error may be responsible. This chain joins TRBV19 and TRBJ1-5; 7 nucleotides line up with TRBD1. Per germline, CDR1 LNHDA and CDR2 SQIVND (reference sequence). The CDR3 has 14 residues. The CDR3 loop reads CASTIVGGGRPQHF. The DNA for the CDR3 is TGTGCCAGTACTATAGTAGGAGGGGGCAGGCCCCAGCATTTT.

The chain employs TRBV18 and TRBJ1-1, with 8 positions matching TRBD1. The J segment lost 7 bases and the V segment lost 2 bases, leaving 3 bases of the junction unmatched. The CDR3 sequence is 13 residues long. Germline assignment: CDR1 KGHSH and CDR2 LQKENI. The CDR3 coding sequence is TGTGCCAGCTCACCAGACAGGGGCGGTGAAGCTTTCTTT. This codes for CASSPDRGGEAFF.

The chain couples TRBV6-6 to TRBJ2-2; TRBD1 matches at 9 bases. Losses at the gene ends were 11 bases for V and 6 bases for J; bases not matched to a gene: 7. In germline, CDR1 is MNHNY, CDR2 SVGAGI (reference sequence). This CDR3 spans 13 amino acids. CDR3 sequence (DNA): TGTGCCGGGCGACAGGGGGAAGCCGGGGAGCTGTTTTTT. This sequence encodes CAGRQGEAGELFF.

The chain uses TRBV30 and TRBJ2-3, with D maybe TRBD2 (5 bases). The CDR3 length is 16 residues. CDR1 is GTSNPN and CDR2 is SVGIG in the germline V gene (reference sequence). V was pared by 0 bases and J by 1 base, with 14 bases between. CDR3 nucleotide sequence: TGTGCCTGGAGTGTACTCGGGGTTGGAGGCACAGATACGCAGTATTTT. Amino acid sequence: CAWSVLGVGGTDTQYF.

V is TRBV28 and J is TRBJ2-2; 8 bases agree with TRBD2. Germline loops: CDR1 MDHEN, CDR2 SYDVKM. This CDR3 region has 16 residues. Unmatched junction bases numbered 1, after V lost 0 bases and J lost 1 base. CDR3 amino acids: CASSLWGLGNTGELFF. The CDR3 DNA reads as TGTGCCAGCAGTTTATGGGGACTAGGGAACACCGGGGAGCTGTTTTTT.

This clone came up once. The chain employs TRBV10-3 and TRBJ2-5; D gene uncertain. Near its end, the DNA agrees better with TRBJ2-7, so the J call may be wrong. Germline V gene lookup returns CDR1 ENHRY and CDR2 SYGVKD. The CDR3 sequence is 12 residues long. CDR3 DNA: TGTGCCATCAGTGGAGTAGCCGGCGAGCAGTACTTC. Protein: CAISGVAGEQYF.

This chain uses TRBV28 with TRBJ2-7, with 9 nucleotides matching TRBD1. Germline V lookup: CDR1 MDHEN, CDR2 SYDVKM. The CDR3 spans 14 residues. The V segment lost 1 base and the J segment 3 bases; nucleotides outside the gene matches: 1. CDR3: CASSLSGQGYEQYF. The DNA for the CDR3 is TGTGCCAGCAGTTTATCGGGACAGGGCTACGAGCAGTACTTC.

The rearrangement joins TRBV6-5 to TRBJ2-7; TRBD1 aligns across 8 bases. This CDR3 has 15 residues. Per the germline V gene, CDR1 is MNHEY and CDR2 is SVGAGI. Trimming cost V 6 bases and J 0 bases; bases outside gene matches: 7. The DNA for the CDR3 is TGTGCCAGCAGCAACGACAGGGGACTCTCCTACGAGCAGTACTTC. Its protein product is CASSNDRGLSYEQYF.

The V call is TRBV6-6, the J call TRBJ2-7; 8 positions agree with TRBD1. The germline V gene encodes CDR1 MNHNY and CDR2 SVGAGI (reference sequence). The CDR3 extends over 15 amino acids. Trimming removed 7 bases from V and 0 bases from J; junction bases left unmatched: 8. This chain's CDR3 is CASTDRGLSSYEQYF. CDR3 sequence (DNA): TGTGCCAGCACCGACAGGGGTCTCAGCTCCTACGAGCAGTACTTC.

The CDR3 protein is CASRPGTGPGGTRIYEQYF. For the CDR3, the DNA is TGCGCCAGCAGACCCGGGACAGGGCCCGGTGGGACTAGAATTTACGAGCAGTACTTC. The V and J genes are TRBV5-1 and TRBJ2-7; weak D call: TRBD1 (9 bases). V was trimmed by 5 bases and J by 4 bases, leaving 31 bases between them. Germline loops: CDR1 SGHRS, CDR2 YFSETQ. The CDR3 runs 19 residues.

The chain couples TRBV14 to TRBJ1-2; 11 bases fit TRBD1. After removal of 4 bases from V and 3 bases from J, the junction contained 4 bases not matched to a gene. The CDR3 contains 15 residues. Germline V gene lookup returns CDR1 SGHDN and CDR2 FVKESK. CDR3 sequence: CASSRDRGFDYGYTF. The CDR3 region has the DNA TGTGCCAGCAGCCGGGACAGGGGGTTTGACTATGGCTACACCTTC.

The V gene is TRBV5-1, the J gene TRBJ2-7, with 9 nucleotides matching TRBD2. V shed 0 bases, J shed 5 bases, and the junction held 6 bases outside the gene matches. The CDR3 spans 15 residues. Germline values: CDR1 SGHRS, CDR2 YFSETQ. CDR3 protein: CASSLESGRRNEQYF. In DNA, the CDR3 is TGCGCCAGCAGCTTGGAGAGCGGGAGGAGGAACGAGCAGTACTTC.

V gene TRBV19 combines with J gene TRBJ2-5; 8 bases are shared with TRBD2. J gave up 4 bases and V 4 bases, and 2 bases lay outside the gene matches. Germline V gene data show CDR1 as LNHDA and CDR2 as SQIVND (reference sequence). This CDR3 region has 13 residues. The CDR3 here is CASSTAGVETQYF. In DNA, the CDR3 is TGTGCCAGTAGTACAGCGGGAGTAGAGACCCAGTACTTC. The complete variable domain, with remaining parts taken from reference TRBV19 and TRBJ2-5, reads DGGITQSPKYLFRKEGQNVTLSCEQNLNHDAMYWYRQDPGQGLRLIYYSQIVNDFQKGDIAEGYSVSREKKESFPLTVTSAQKNPTAFYLCASSTAGVETQYFGPGTRLLVL.

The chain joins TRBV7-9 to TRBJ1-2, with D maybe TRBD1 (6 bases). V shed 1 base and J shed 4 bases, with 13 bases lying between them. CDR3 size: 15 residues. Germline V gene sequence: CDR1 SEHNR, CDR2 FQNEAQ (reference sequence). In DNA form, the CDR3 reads TGTGCCAGCAGCTTAGAAGTTAGGGGGACCTATGGCTACACCTTC. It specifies CASSLEVRGTYGYTF.

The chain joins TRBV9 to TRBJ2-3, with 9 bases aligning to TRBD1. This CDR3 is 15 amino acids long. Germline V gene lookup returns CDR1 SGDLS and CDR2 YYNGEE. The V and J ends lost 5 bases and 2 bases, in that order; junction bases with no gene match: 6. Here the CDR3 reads CASSTTGGTTDTQYF. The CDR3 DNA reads TGTGCCAGCAGTACGACAGGGGGTACCACAGATACGCAGTATTTT. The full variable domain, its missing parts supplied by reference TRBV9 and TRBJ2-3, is DSGVTQTPKHLITATGQRVTLRCSPRSGDLSVYWYQQSLDQGLQFLIQYYNGEERAKGNILERFSAQQFPDLHSELNLSSLELGDSALYFCASSTTGGTTDTQYFGPGTRLTVL.

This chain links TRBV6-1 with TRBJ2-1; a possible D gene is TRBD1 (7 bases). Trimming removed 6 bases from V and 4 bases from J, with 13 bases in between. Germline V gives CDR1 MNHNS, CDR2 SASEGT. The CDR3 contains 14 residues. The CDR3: CASRGGQNYNEQFF. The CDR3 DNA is TGTGCCAGCAGGGGGGGACAGAATTACAATGAGCAGTTCTTC.

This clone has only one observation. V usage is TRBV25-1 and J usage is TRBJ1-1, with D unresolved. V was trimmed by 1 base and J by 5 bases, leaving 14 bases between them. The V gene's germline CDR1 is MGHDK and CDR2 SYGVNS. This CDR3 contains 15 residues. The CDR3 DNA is TGTGCCAGCAGTGAATGGCGGGTTTCCATGACTGAAGCTTTCTTT. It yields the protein CASSEWRVSMTEAFF.

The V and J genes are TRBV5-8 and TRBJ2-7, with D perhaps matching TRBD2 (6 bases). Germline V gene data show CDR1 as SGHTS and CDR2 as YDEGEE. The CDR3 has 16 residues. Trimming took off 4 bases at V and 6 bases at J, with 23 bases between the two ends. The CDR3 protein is CASSPVGVVGRSEQYF. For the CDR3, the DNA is TGTGCCAGCAGCCCAGTTGGTGTGGTGGGGAGGTCCGAGCAGTACTTC.

The CDR3 region is CASSLARAPGQGANYGYTF. The CDR3 DNA reads as TGTGCCAGCAGCTTAGCGAGGGCCCCGGGACAAGGAGCTAACTATGGCTACACCTTC. The rearrangement uses TRBV7-2 and TRBJ1-2; D might be TRBD1 (6 bases). The CDR3 has 19 amino acids. V lost 0 bases to trimming and J lost 0 bases, with 20 bases between them. Germline CDR1 and CDR2: SGHTA and FQGNSA.

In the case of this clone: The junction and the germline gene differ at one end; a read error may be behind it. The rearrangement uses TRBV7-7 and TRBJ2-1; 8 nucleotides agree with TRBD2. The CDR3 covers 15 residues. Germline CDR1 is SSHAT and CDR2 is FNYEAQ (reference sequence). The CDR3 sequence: CASSPTSGPYNEQFF. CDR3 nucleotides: TGTGCTAGCAGCCCAACTAGCGGCCCTTACAATGAGCAGTTCTTC.

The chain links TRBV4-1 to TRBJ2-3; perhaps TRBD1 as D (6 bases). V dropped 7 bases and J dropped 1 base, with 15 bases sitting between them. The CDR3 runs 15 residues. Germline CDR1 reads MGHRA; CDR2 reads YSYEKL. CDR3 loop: CASTPRGQGTDTQYF. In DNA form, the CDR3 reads TGCGCCAGCACCCCCAGGGGCCAGGGCACAGATACGCAGTATTTT.

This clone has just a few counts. The CDR3 protein is CASSETSVTDTQYF. The CDR3 nucleotides are TGTGCCAGCAGTGAGACTAGCGTCACAGATACGCAGTATTTT. V gene TRBV6-1 combines with J gene TRBJ2-3, with 8 bases that match TRBD2. V was clipped by 3 bases and J by 2 bases; unmatched bases: 1. Germline V gene data show CDR1 as MNHNS and CDR2 as SASEGT. The CDR3 runs 14 residues.